This TCR beta chain appears in the sequencing data of a study of CD8+ T cells in alopecia areata. The V end lost 0 bases, the J end lost 3 bases, and 6 bases lay between the germline ends. The CDR3 is 12 residues long. Germline V gene sequence: CDR1 GTSNPN, CDR2 SVGIG (reference sequence). Treatment here: oral pan-JAK inhibitor, 5-10 mg twice daily. Following extraction, RNA underwent reverse transcription to cDNA, which served as the sequencing template. Profiling relied on immunoSEQ multiplex PCR, and the TCRdb table lists in-frame clones only, not all of them. The table lists some 190,000 clones, 50% to 70% of them singletons.

This TCR was recovered from a human donor with alopecia areata. The sample consisted of CD4+ T cells sorted from blood, taken between weeks 47 and 50, from a patient treated with tofacitinib. V is TRBV30 and J is TRBJ2-7, with D possibly TRBD1 on 5 matching bases. The CDR3 DNA reads TGTGCCTGGAGTGTAGACAGCTACGAGCAGTACTTC. It codes for CAWSVDSYEQYF.